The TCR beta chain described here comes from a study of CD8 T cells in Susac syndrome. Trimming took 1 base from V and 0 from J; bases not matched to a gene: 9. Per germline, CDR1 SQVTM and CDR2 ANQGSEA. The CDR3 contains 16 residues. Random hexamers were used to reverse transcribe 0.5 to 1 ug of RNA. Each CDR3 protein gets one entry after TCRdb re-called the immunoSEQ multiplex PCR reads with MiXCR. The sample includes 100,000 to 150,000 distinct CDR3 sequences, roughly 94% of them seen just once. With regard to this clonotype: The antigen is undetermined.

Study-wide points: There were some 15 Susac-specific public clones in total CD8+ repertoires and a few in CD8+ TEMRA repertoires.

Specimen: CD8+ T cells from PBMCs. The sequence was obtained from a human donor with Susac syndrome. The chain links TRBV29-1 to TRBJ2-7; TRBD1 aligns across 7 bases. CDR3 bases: TGCAGCGTTGAAGCCCCTAAGGACAGGAGCTCCTACGAGCAGTACTTC. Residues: CSVEAPKDRSSYEQYF.